These T cell receptor beta chains were read from a single sample in a study of beta chain features in type 1 diabetes. TCRdb keeps only in-frame clones here, not all; method: immunoSEQ multiplex PCR. Here the sample spans around 260,000 clones, 24% being singletons. The specimen was naive CD4+ T cells from blood. These TCRs come from a woman aged 25-40 years with type 1 diabetes. CDR3s include the opening cysteine and the closing phenylalanine or tryptophan. The D gene is left open where the match is weak. The listing skips clone size in some rows; elsewhere it reads once, few, many or a size class.

cdr3_aa	cdr3_nt	v_call	d_call	clone_size	j_call
CASRGQGNSPYEQYF	TGTGCCAGTAGGGGACAGGGCAATTCCCCCTACGAGCAGTACTTC	TRBV19	TRBD1	-	TRBJ2-7
CASYSGTRSNEQFF	TGTGCCAGCTATAGCGGGACCCGAAGCAATGAGCAGTTCTTC	TRBV18	TRBD2	-	TRBJ2-1
CASTLIGNEQFF	TGTGCCAGCACCCTCATCGGCAATGAGCAGTTCTTC	TRBV7-9	-	-	TRBJ2-1
CAISPGQIQQETQYF	TGTGCCATCAGTCCCGGACAGATCCAACAAGAGACCCAGTACTTC	TRBV10-3	-	-	TRBJ2-5
CASSLLPEAFF	TGTGCCAGCAGCTTACTCCCTGAAGCTTTCTTT	TRBV7-9	-	few	TRBJ1-1
CASSTGQGTYEQYF	TGTGCCAGTAGTACGGGACAGGGGACCTACGAGCAGTACTTC	TRBV19	TRBD1	few	TRBJ2-7
CASSLDTSGTNEQFF	TGCGCCAGCAGCTTGGACACTAGCGGGACCAATGAGCAGTTCTTC	TRBV5-1	TRBD2	-	TRBJ2-1
CAWSGGGASNEQFF	TGTGCCTGGAGTGGAGGGGGCGCGTCAAATGAGCAGTTCTTC	TRBV30	TRBD1	-	TRBJ2-1
CASVAPQGRNEQYF	TGTGCCAGCGTAGCCCCGCAGGGGAGAAACGAGCAGTACTTC	TRBV2	-	-	TRBJ2-7
CASRGTSGHNEQFF	TGTGCCAGCAGGGGGACTAGCGGCCACAATGAGCAGTTCTTC	TRBV2	TRBD2	-	TRBJ2-1
CASSTGLAGGGEQYF	TGTGCCAGCAGCACCGGACTAGCGGGAGGCGGGGAGCAGTACTTC	TRBV7-9	TRBD2	-	TRBJ2-7
CASSFETGEQFF	TGTGCCAGCAGCTTTGAGACCGGGGAGCAGTTCTTC	TRBV7-9	-	-	TRBJ2-1
CASSTHRQGTEAFF	TGTGCCAGTAGTACCCATCGACAAGGCACTGAAGCTTTCTTT	TRBV19	-	-	TRBJ1-1
CASSLWLAGNGETQYF	TGCGCCAGCAGCTTGTGGCTAGCGGGAAACGGAGAGACCCAGTACTTC	TRBV5-1	TRBD2	few	TRBJ2-5
CASSSGTGAANTGELFF	TGTGCCAGCAGTTCCGGGACAGGGGCTGCGAACACCGGGGAGCTGTTTTTT	TRBV5-4	TRBD1	-	TRBJ2-2
CASSQGRVSGYTF	TGCGCCAGCAGTCAAGGGAGGGTCAGTGGCTACACCTTC	TRBV23-1	-	-	TRBJ1-2
CASSWQISYEQYF	TGTGCCAGCAGTTGGCAGATCTCCTACGAGCAGTACTTC	TRBV2	-	-	TRBJ2-7
CASSPRQSGYTF	TGTGCCAGCTCACCACGACAGTCTGGCTACACCTTC	TRBV18	-	-	TRBJ1-2
CASSQSPSGGITDTQYF	TGCGCCAGCAGTCAATCGCCTAGCGGAGGTATCACAGATACGCAGTATTTT	TRBV23-1	TRBD2	few	TRBJ2-3
CASRPQGGGNTEAFF	TGCGCCAGCAGACCCCAGGGGGGAGGGAACACTGAAGCTTTCTTT	TRBV5-1	TRBD1	-	TRBJ1-1
CASSPTIVANYGYTF	TGTGCCAGCTCGCCGACAATCGTTGCTAACTATGGCTACACCTTC	TRBV18	-	-	TRBJ1-2
CASRGTGRQYF	TGTGCCAGCAGGGGGACAGGGCGGCAGTACTTC	TRBV5-4	TRBD1	few	TRBJ2-7
CSVEVAGVGEQYF	TGCAGCGTTGAAGTAGCGGGAGTGGGGGAGCAGTACTTC	TRBV29-1	TRBD2	-	TRBJ2-7
CASSSGFTTEAFF	TGTGCCAGCAGCTCAGGGTTTACCACTGAAGCTTTCTTT	TRBV2	-	-	TRBJ1-1
CSAPEAGGETQYF	TGCAGCGCCCCGGAGGCGGGGGGAGAGACCCAGTACTTC	TRBV29-1	TRBD2	few	TRBJ2-5
CASSGRLAGRDTQYF	TGTGCCAGCAGCGGAAGACTAGCGGGCCGGGATACGCAGTATTTT	TRBV7-2	TRBD2	few	TRBJ2-3
CATPRGLGTGELFF	TGTGCCACCCCTAGGGGACTAGGAACCGGGGAGCTGTTTTTT	TRBV19	TRBD2	-	TRBJ2-2
CASNLRSGTGELFF	TGTGCCAGCAACCTGAGGAGCGGGACCGGGGAGCTGTTTTTT	TRBV7-9	-	few	TRBJ2-2
CASSQGVGARKHF	TGCGCCAGCAGCCAAGGAGTCGGTGCCAGGAAACATTTT	TRBV4-1	-	few	TRBJ1-5
CASSSIGLAGGPSSYNEQFF	TGTGCCAGCAGCTCTATAGGACTAGCGGGAGGGCCATCCTCCTACAATGAGCAGTTCTTC	TRBV5-4	TRBD2	-	TRBJ2-1
CASSLDRLTGELFF	TGCGCCAGCAGCTTAGACAGGCTCACCGGGGAGCTGTTTTTT	TRBV5-1	-	few	TRBJ2-2
CSVAEGLAGPTYNEQFF	TGCAGCGTAGCTGAGGGACTAGCGGGACCCACATACAATGAGCAGTTCTTC	TRBV29-1	TRBD2	few	TRBJ2-1
CASSLAGTGQETQYF	TGTGCCAGCAGTTTAGCCGGGACAGGCCAAGAGACCCAGTACTTC	TRBV28	TRBD1	-	TRBJ2-5
CAWSPNLSTDTQYF	TGTGCCTGGAGTCCAAATTTGAGCACAGATACGCAGTATTTT	TRBV30	-	-	TRBJ2-3
CSVSRGGNTEAFF	TGCAGCGTGTCACGAGGGGGGAACACTGAAGCTTTCTTT	TRBV29-1	-	-	TRBJ1-1
CATSTASGSTYEQYF	TGTGCCACCAGCACCGCTAGCGGGAGTACCTACGAGCAGTACTTC	TRBV15	TRBD2	few	TRBJ2-7
CASSLTRAMNTEAFF	TGTGCCAGCAGTTTAACTAGGGCAATGAACACTGAAGCTTTCTTT	TRBV28	-	few	TRBJ1-1
CATSTPGTDTQYF	TGTGCCACCTCAACCCCGGGCACAGATACGCAGTATTTT	TRBV7-9	-	few	TRBJ2-3
CASSRQGDSRGYTF	TGTGCCAGCAGTCGGCAGGGGGACTCTAGGGGCTACACCTTC	TRBV2	TRBD1	few	TRBJ1-2
CAWRRERNTGELFF	TGTGCCTGGAGGAGGGAGAGGAACACCGGGGAGCTGTTTTTT	TRBV30	-	-	TRBJ2-2